Below, 24 T cell receptor beta chains from the same sample are listed, as sequenced in a study of blood T cell repertoires in COVID-19. Sequencing used immunoSEQ multiplex PCR; TCRdb keeps in-frame clones, though not all of them. The table shows around 200,000 clones, with 85% to 90% occurring only once. Sequencing was carried out using PBMCs or T cells enriched from blood (not recorded which). Receptors originate from a man between 40 and 49 years old who had recovered from COVID-19.

The genes are TRBV30 and TRBJ1-1, with 7 bases fitting TRBD1. Germline V gives CDR1 GTSNPN, CDR2 SVGIG (reference sequence). The CDR3 totals 17 residues. V lost 5 bases, J lost 0 bases, and 15 bases stayed unmatched. CDR3 bases: TGTGCCTGGGGTGGTTCTGGGACAGCAAGAATGAACACTGAAGCTTTCTTT. Its protein product is CAWGGSGTARMNTEAFF.

The sample holds a few counts of this clone. The chain employs TRBV28 and TRBJ1-5; D is undetermined. The CDR3 contains 14 residues. Germline CDR1 is MDHEN and CDR2 is SYDVKM. Deletions cut 8 bases from V and 0 bases from J, with 11 bases between. CDR3 nucleotides: TGTGCCAGCTCTTTGGGCCTTAGCAATCAGCCCCAGCATTTT. This translates into CASSLGLSNQPQHF.

The genes are TRBV5-1 and TRBJ2-5, with D tentatively TRBD2 (7 bases). CDR3 length: 15 amino acids. Germline V gene data show CDR1 as SGHRS and CDR2 as YFSETQ. The germline V and J ends were trimmed by 4 bases and 5 bases, with 18 bases remaining between them. The CDR3 region has the DNA TGCGCCAGCAGCCCCGACGGGGGGCAGGGGGAGACCCAGTACTTC. Protein product: CASSPDGGQGETQYF.

The chain joins TRBV5-1 to TRBJ1-4; D uncertain. Trimming removed 1 base from V and 4 bases from J, with 11 bases in between. The CDR3 runs to 15 residues. Germline V gives CDR1 SGHRS, CDR2 YFSETQ. The CDR3 here is CASSLQSRRNEKLFF. CDR3 DNA: TGCGCCAGCAGCTTGCAGTCTCGTCGTAATGAAAAACTGTTTTTT.

In this sample, this clone turned up once. The gene calls are TRBV12-3 or TRBV12-4 and TRBJ1-5; D is possibly TRBD1 (6 bases). This CDR3 has 13 residues. V lost 3 bases, J lost 6 bases, and 9 bases lay in between. The CDR3 sequence is CASSFTGSQPQHF. The CDR3 region has the DNA TGTGCCAGCAGTTTTACAGGGAGTCAGCCCCAGCATTTT.

The V call is TRBV11-1, the J call TRBJ1-5; D might be TRBD1 (6 bases). The V and J ends lost 4 bases and 7 bases respectively, with 11 bases between them. The CDR3 loop spans 13 amino acids. CDR1 and CDR2 from the germline V gene are SGHAT and FQDESV (reference sequence). The CDR3 DNA reads as TGTGCCAGCAGCTCCGTTGGGGGCCAGCCCCAGCATTTT. It codes for CASSSVGGQPQHF.

V is TRBV6-5 and J is TRBJ2-1, with D possibly TRBD2 on 5 matching bases. Trimming pared 6 bases from V and 8 bases from J, leaving 11 bases between. CDR3 size: 12 residues. Germline V CDR1 and CDR2: MNHEY, SVGAGI. As DNA, the CDR3 is TGTGCCAGCAGCGGGGTCTTCGATGAGCAGTTCTTC. Amino acid sequence: CASSGVFDEQFF.

The chain carries TRBV18 and TRBJ2-5; D not resolved. CDR3 length equals 13 residues. Germline CDR1 is KGHSH and CDR2 is LQKENI. Between the trimmed V and J ends, which lost 5 bases and 0 bases, there was a span of 7 bases. CDR3 sequence (DNA): TGTGCCAGCTCAATGGGCAACCAAGAGACCCAGTACTTC. Protein product: CASSMGNQETQYF. Full variable domain (missing parts from reference TRBV18 and TRBJ2-5): NAGVMQNPRHLVRRRGQEARLRCSPMKGHSHVYWYRQLPEEGLKFMVYLQKENIIDESGMPKERFSAEFPKEGPSILRIQQVVRGDSAAYFCASSMGNQETQYFGPGTRLLVL.

This clone occurred a few times. The gene calls are TRBV9 and TRBJ1-1; 7 bases map to TRBD1. Trimming removed 3 bases from V and 10 bases from J; junction bases left unmatched: 6. The CDR3 is made up of 12 amino acids. The germline V gene encodes CDR1 SGDLS and CDR2 YYNGEE. The CDR3, as DNA: TGTGCCAGCAGCGGAAGGGGGCTAAGAGCTTTCTTT. This sequence encodes CASSGRGLRAFF.

This clone appeared many times. This sequence joins TRBV7-9 and TRBJ2-3; TRBD2 matches 7 bases. Germline V gene data show CDR1 as SEHNR and CDR2 as FQNEAQ (reference sequence). The V and J ends lost 8 bases and 0 bases, in that order; junction bases with no gene match: 8. The CDR3 loop spans 15 amino acids. In DNA form, the CDR3 reads TGTGCCAGCTCGCTAGCGGACCCTAGCACAGATACGCAGTATTTT. It yields the protein CASSLADPSTDTQYF.

The chain has TRBV11-2 and TRBJ1-1; the D is unclear. CDR1 SGHAT and CDR2 FQNNGV come from the germline V gene. The CDR3 length is 13 residues. V was pared by 5 bases and J by 1 base, with 8 bases between. CDR3 coding DNA: TGTGCCAGCAGCGAGGCGGGGAACACTGAAGCTTTCTTT. This gives the protein CASSEAGNTEAFF. Supplemented by reference TRBV11-2 and TRBJ1-1, the full variable domain reads EAGVAQSPRYKIIEKRQSVAFWCNPISGHATLYWYQQILGQGPKLLIQFQNNGVVDDSQLPKDRFSAERLKGVDSTLKIQPAKLEDSAVYLCASSEAGNTEAFFGQGTRLTVV.

The V call is TRBV27, the J call TRBJ2-7; 10 nucleotides match TRBD2. Losses at the gene ends were 4 bases for V and 0 bases for J; bases not matched to a gene: 3. The CDR3 totals 15 residues. The germline CDR1 and CDR2 sequences are MNHEY and SMNVEV (reference sequence). The CDR3 here is CASSSASGSSYEQYF. The CDR3 DNA is TGTGCCAGCAGTTCCGCTAGCGGGAGCTCCTACGAGCAGTACTTC.

The V call is TRBV28, the J call TRBJ1-5; D is undetermined. The CDR3 length is 11 residues. With 6 bases removed from V and 6 bases from J, the gap between germline ends came to 6 bases. Germline values: CDR1 MDHEN, CDR2 SYDVKM. CDR3 in amino acids: CASSRVQPQHF. The DNA for the CDR3 is TGTGCCAGCAGCCGAGTTCAGCCCCAGCATTTT.

The chain couples TRBV30 to TRBJ1-5; D not resolved. The germline gives CDR1 GTSNPN, CDR2 SVGIG (reference sequence). V gave up 3 bases and J gave up 3 bases, with 15 bases separating them. This CDR3 region has 15 residues. The CDR3 DNA sequence: TGTGCCTGGAGCCGGGAGGGAGTCGACAATCAGCCCCAGCATTTT. It yields the protein CAWSREGVDNQPQHF. The full variable domain, rest sourced from reference TRBV30 and TRBJ1-5, is SQTIHQWPATLVQPVGSPLSLECTVEGTSNPNLYWYRQAAGRGLQLLFYSVGIGQISSEVPQNLSASRPQDRQFILSSKKLLLSDSGFYLCAWSREGVDNQPQHFGDGTRLSIL.

This chain joins TRBV27 and TRBJ2-7; D is possibly TRBD2 (6 bases). V was trimmed by 4 bases and J by 0 bases, leaving 7 bases between them. CDR1 is MNHEY, CDR2 SMNVEV, per germline (reference sequence). The CDR3 is made up of 13 amino acids. This chain's CDR3 is CASSWGDSYEQYF. CDR3 DNA sequence: TGTGCCAGCAGTTGGGGGGACTCCTACGAGCAGTACTTC.

Ten or more counts support this clone. The chain carries TRBV6-5 and TRBJ1-2; the D gene is possibly TRBD1 (5 bases). The CDR3 has 13 residues. V was clipped by 7 bases and J by 4 bases, with 13 bases between them. CDR1 is MNHEY, CDR2 SVGAGI, per germline. CDR3 region: CASKSGGGYGYTF. The CDR3 bases are TGTGCCAGCAAGTCGGGGGGAGGCTATGGCTACACCTTC.

The chain has TRBV5-1 and TRBJ1-2; TRBD1 aligns across 8 bases. Losses at the gene ends were 1 base for V and 7 bases for J; bases not matched to a gene: 0. CDR1 is SGHRS, CDR2 YFSETQ, per germline. This CDR3 spans 12 amino acids. The CDR3: CASSLTGGGYTF. CDR3 DNA sequence: TGCGCCAGCAGCTTGACAGGGGGTGGCTACACCTTC.

The chain uses TRBV2 and TRBJ2-3, with D perhaps TRBD2 (5 bases). CDR3 length: 10 residues. V was clipped by 2 bases and J by 11 bases, with 5 bases between them. CDR1 is SNHLY, CDR2 FYNNEI, per germline. CDR3 residues: CASSERGQYF. CDR3 nucleotides: TGTGCCAGCAGTGAACGGGGGCAGTATTTT.

The chain's CDR3 is CASSPGIGMNTEAFF. The CDR3 DNA follows: TGCGCCAGCAGTCCAGGGATTGGGATGAACACTGAAGCTTTCTTT. The chain links TRBV10-1 to TRBJ1-1; the D gene is possibly TRBD1 (5 bases). The CDR3 length is 15 residues. V lost 5 bases and J 0 bases, leaving 13 bases between the germline ends. The V gene's germline CDR1 is WNHNN and CDR2 SYGVQD (reference sequence).

This clone has only one observation. This sequence joins TRBV5-6 and TRBJ1-5; tentative D call: TRBD1 (5 bases). CDR1 SGHDT and CDR2 YYEEEE come from the germline V gene. The CDR3 is made up of 17 amino acids. V gave up 1 base and J gave up 0 bases, with 14 bases separating them. This chain's CDR3 is CASSLTGISYSNQPQHF. Here the CDR3 DNA reads TGTGCCAGCAGCTTGACAGGAATAAGCTATAGCAATCAGCCCCAGCATTTT.

This sequence joins TRBV11-2 and TRBJ1-1, with D perhaps TRBD1 (6 bases). Germline CDR1 SGHAT, CDR2 FQNNGV. Trimming took 11 bases from V and 5 from J, leaving 12 bases between them. This CDR3 has 11 amino acids. The CDR3 sequence: CACGRGTEAFF. Here the CDR3 DNA reads TGTGCCTGCGGGAGGGGGACTGAAGCTTTCTTT.

The chain is built from TRBV5-1 and TRBJ1-1, with D perhaps matching TRBD1 (6 bases). Trimming cost V 1 base and J 3 bases, with 13 bases left between them. The CDR3 covers 15 residues. Looked up from germline, CDR1 is SGHRS and CDR2 is YFSETQ. The CDR3 loop is CASSLTRGGYTEAFF. DNA for the CDR3: TGCGCCAGCAGCTTGACAAGGGGGGGCTACACTGAAGCTTTCTTT.

The V and J genes are TRBV5-1 and TRBJ2-1; 15 nucleotides line up with TRBD2. The CDR3 totals 17 residues. The junction had 7 bases not matched to a gene; V was cut back by 0 bases and J by 9 bases. CDR1 and CDR2 (germline): SGHRS, YFSETQ. CDR3 in amino acids: CASSLGRTSGRAAEQFF. In DNA form, the CDR3 reads TGCGCCAGCAGCTTGGGAAGGACTAGCGGGAGGGCCGCTGAGCAGTTCTTC.

This clone was seen repeatedly, ten times or more. This chain joins TRBV11-2 and TRBJ2-1, with 14 bases fitting TRBD2. Germline values: CDR1 SGHAT, CDR2 FQNNGV. CDR3 length: 17 amino acids. Trimming took 5 bases from V and 9 from J; bases not matched to a gene: 12. CDR3 loop: CASSPNGGTSGSGEQFF. The CDR3 nucleotides are TGTGCCAGCAGCCCTAACGGCGGGACTAGCGGGAGTGGTGAGCAGTTCTTC.